This T cell receptor (beta chain) derives from a study of blood T cells in healthy people across ages. Together with a sample-barcoded 5' primer, a J-beta primer mix was included in a second PCR lasting about 7 to 12 cycles. One entry per CDR3 protein results from TCRdb running MiXCR on the 5' RACE reads. The sample contains 800,000 or so distinct CDR3 sequences, around a quarter of which appear only once. PBMCs numbering at least 6 million were isolated per sample. The data were also submitted as part of a second study, on T cells of mothers and their children. Turning to that study: Every mother produced more than 8 million TCR beta CDR3 reads, whereas every child provided approximately 3 million. None of the identified T cell clones proved to be persistent microchimeric clones.

This TCR was recovered from a boy between 10 and 17 years old in good health. Source material: blood.

CDR3 nucleotides: TGTGCCAGCACACCTGGGGGCATCCAGACCCAGTACTTC. Translation gives CASTPGGIQTQYF. V usage is TRBV28 and J usage is TRBJ2-5; D might be TRBD1 (6 bases). Per germline, CDR1 MDHEN and CDR2 SYDVKM. CDR3 length: 13 amino acids. V lost 7 bases to trimming and J lost 6 bases, with 15 bases between them.